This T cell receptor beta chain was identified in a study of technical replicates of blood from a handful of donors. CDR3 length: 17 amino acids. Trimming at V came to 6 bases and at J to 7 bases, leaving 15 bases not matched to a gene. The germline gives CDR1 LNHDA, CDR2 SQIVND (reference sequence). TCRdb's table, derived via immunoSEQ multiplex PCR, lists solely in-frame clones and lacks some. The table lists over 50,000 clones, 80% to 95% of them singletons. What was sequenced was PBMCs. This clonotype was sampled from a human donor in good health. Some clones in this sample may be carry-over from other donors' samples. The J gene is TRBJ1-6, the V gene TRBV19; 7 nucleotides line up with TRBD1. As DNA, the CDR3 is TGTGCCAGTAGGCTCGATCACGGGACAGACATAAATTCACCCCTCCACTTT. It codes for CASRLDHGTDINSPLHF.